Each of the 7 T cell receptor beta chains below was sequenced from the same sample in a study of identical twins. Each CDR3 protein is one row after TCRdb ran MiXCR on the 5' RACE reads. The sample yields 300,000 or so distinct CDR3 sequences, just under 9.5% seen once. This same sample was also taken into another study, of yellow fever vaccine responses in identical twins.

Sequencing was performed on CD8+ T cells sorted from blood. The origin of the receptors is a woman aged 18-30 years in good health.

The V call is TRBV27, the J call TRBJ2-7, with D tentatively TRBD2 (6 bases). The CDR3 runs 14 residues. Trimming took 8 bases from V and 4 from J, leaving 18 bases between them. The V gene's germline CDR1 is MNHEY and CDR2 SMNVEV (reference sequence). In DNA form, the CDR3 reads TGTGCCAGCGCCCGGGAGAACGCTCTATACGAGCAGTACTTC. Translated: CASARENALYEQYF.

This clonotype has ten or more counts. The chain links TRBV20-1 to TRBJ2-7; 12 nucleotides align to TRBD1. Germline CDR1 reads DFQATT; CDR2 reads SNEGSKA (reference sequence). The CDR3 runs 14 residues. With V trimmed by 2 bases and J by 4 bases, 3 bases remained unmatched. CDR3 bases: TGCAGTGCTAGACGGGACAGGGGGCAGTACGAGCAGTACTTC. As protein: CSARRDRGQYEQYF.

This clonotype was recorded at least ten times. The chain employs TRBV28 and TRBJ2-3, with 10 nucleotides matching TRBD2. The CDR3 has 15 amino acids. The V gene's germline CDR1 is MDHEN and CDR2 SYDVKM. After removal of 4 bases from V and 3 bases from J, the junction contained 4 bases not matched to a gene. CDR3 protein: CASSYSGGSTDTQYF. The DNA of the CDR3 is TGTGCCAGCAGTTATAGCGGGGGGTCTACAGATACGCAGTATTTT.

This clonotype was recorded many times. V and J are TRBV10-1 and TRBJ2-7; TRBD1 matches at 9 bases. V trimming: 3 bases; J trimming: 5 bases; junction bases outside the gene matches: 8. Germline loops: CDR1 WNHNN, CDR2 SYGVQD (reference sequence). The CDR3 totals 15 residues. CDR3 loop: CASSDTGTGHNEQYF. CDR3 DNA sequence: TGCGCCAGCAGTGACACCGGGACAGGGCATAACGAGCAGTACTTC.

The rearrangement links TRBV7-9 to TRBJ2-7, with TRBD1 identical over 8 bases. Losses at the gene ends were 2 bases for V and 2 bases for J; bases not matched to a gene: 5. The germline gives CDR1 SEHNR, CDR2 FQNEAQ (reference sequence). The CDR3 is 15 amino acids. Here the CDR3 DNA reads TGTGCCAGCAGCTTATTCGGACAGGGTCCCTACGAGCAGTACTTC. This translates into CASSLFGQGPYEQYF.

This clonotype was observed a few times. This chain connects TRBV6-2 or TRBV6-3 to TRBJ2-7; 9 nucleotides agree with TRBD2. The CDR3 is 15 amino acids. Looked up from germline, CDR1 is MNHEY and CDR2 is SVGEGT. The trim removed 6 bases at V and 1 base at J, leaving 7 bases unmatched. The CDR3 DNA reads TGTGCCAGCAGACCCGGGACTAGCCCATCCTACGAGCAGTACTTC. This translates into CASRPGTSPSYEQYF.

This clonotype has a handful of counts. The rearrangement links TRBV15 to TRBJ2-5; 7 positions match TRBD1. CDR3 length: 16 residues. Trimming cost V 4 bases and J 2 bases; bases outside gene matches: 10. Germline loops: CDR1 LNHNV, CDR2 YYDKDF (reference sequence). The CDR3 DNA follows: TGTGCCACCAGCACGACGCTGTTCAGGGGGCAAGAGACCCAGTACTTC. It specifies CATSTTLFRGQETQYF.